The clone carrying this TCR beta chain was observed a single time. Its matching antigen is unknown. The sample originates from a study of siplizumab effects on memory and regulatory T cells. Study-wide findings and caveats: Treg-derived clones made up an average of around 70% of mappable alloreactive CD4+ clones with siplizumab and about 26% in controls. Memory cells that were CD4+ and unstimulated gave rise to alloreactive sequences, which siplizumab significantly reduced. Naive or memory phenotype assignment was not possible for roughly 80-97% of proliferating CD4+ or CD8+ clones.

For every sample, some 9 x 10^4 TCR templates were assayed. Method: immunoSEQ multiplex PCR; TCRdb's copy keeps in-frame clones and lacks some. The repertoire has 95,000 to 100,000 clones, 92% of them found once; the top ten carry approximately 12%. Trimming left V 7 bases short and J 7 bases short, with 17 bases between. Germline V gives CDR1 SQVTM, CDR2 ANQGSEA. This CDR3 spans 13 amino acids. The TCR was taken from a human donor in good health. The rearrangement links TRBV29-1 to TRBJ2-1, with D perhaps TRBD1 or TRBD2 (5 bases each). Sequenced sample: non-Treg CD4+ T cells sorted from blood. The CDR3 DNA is TGCAGCGCCGTACCGGGACCCAGAAATGAGCAGTTCTTC. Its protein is CSAVPGPRNEQFF.